A selection of T cell receptor beta chains follows, all from one sample in a study of PD-1 blockade in classical Hodgkin lymphoma. The protocol was immunoSEQ multiplex PCR, while the TCRdb copy is restricted to in-frame clones and leaves out a portion. This sample yields about 27,000 clones, of which around 72% are seen a single time; roughly 3.6% belongs to the top ten. The sequenced sample was peripheral blood mononuclear cells (PBMCs), obtained before the fourth cycle of nivolumab. Receptors originate from a human donor with classical Hodgkin lymphoma. Each CDR3 is given with its conserved first and last residue. D genes are given only for firm matches. A row's size may be missing; if present it is once, few, many or a size class.

v_call	j_call	clone_size	d_call	cdr3_nt	cdr3_aa
TRBV6-5	TRBJ2-3	NA	NA	TGTGCCAGCAGTTACTCAGGGGCTAGCACAGATACGCAGTATTTT	CASSYSGASTDTQYF
TRBV2	TRBJ1-4	NA	NA	TGTGCCAGCAGTGAAGTGGGGTTGGCGGCTAATGAAAAACTGTTTTTT	CASSEVGLAANEKLFF
TRBV7-8	TRBJ2-5	few	TRBD2	TGTGCCAGCAGCTTACTGACGGGAGGAGGAGAGACCCAGTACTTC	CASSLLTGGGETQYF
TRBV15	TRBJ1-1	NA	TRBD1	TGTGCCACCAGCAGAGATCATTTACGGACAGGGAACACTGAAGCTTTCTTT	CATSRDHLRTGNTEAFF
TRBV10-3	TRBJ1-5	NA	NA	TGTGCCATCAGTGAGCTTGGGGGGGACAATCAGCCCCAGCATTTT	CAISELGGDNQPQHF
TRBV19	TRBJ1-2	few	NA	TGTGCCAGTAGTATTGAGAGGGATGGCTACACCTTC	CASSIERDGYTF
TRBV6-6	TRBJ1-1	few	NA	TGTGCCAGCAGTTACTCGAGGAGGGAAGCTTTCTTT	CASSYSRREAFF
TRBV7-9	TRBJ2-3	NA	TRBD1	TGTGCCAGCAGCTTGGCCGGGACAGACACAGATACGCAGTATTTT	CASSLAGTDTDTQYF
TRBV11-2	TRBJ2-3	NA	TRBD2	TGTGCCAGCAGCGGTATGGGCGGGGGGCCAGATACGCAGTATTTT	CASSGMGGGPDTQYF
TRBV6-5	TRBJ1-2	NA	NA	TGTGCCAGCAAGGACAGCAACTATGGCTACACCTTC	CASKDSNYGYTF
TRBV6-5	TRBJ2-5	NA	NA	TGTGCCAGCAGCCCGGGGACCCAAGAGACCCAGTACTTC	CASSPGTQETQYF
TRBV30	TRBJ2-7	NA	NA	TGTGCCTGGGCCTTGACCTGGAGGGACACCGAGCAGTACTTC	CAWALTWRDTEQYF
TRBV19	TRBJ1-2	NA	TRBD1	TGTGCCAGTAGTACGCAGGGAGGGGGCTTGAACTATGGCTACACCTTC	CASSTQGGGLNYGYTF
TRBV6-1	TRBJ2-7	NA	NA	TGTGCCAGCAGGGCTTCCTACGAGCAGTACTTC	CASRASYEQYF
TRBV5-1	TRBJ1-1	NA	NA	TGCGCCAGCAGAGGGATGGGGATGAACACTGAAGCTTTCTTT	CASRGMGMNTEAFF
TRBV4-3	TRBJ2-3	NA	NA	TGCGCCAGCAGCCAAGGGGGAGGGGGGGATACGCAGTATTTT	CASSQGGGGDTQYF
TRBV5-6	TRBJ1-1	NA	NA	TGTGCCAGCAGCTGGATGTCAGGGGAAACTGAAGCTTTCTTT	CASSWMSGETEAFF
TRBV6-5	TRBJ2-3	NA	NA	TGTGCCAGCAGCTTAGGCTACTTAAACTCAGATACGCAGTATTTT	CASSLGYLNSDTQYF
TRBV6-5	TRBJ2-7	NA	NA	TGTGCCAGCAGTGGAATAGGCCCCAGCTACGAGCAGTACTTC	CASSGIGPSYEQYF
TRBV6-6	TRBJ1-4	NA	NA	TGTGCCAGCAGTACGACGGGTCCAACTAATGAAAAACTGTTTTTT	CASSTTGPTNEKLFF
TRBV28	TRBJ1-2	NA	NA	TGTGCCAGCAGTTTAAAAGGGGCAGGCTTCTATGGCTACACCTTC	CASSLKGAGFYGYTF
TRBV15	TRBJ2-3	NA	NA	TGTGCCACCAGCAGGGCCTCCCCCGGGGCAGATACGCAGTATTTT	CATSRASPGADTQYF
TRBV25-1	TRBJ2-7	NA	NA	TGTGCCAGCAGTGAATCCTACGAGCAGTACTTC	CASSESYEQYF
TRBV30	TRBJ1-2	few	NA	TGTGCCTGCTGGGGAGGCGTTAGTGGCTACACCTTC	CACWGGVSGYTF
TRBV29-1	TRBJ1-2	NA	NA	TGCAGCGTTGAAGGCCTGACGGGGCTTGGCTACACCTTC	CSVEGLTGLGYTF
TRBV27	TRBJ2-5	NA	NA	TGTGCCAGCAAGGTTTACACGAACCAAGAGACCCAGTACTTC	CASKVYTNQETQYF
TRBV7-9	TRBJ2-3	NA	TRBD1	TGTGCCAGCAGCCCCGGGACAGGGAGCACAGATACGCAGTATTTT	CASSPGTGSTDTQYF
TRBV18	TRBJ1-2	NA	NA	TGTGCCAGCTCACCAATTGAGTTCGGCTACACCTTC	CASSPIEFGYTF
TRBV5-4	TRBJ1-6	few	TRBD1	TGTGCCAGCAGCTTTGGACAGGCACAAAATTCACCCCTCCACTTT	CASSFGQAQNSPLHF
TRBV2	TRBJ1-6	once	TRBD1	TGTGCCAGCAATTTGGTCGGGACAGGGGGTAATTCACCCCTCCACTTT	CASNLVGTGGNSPLHF
TRBV7-9	TRBJ1-4	NA	NA	TGTGCCAGCAGCTCGCTGTTGGGGCTTGGTGAAAAACTGTTTTTT	CASSSLLGLGEKLFF
TRBV2	TRBJ1-5	NA	NA	TGTGCCAGCAAGGGTCGGGTTAGCAATCAGCCCCAGCATTTT	CASKGRVSNQPQHF
TRBV5-1	TRBJ2-7	NA	NA	TGCGCCAGCAGCTCCGTAGGGCGGGAGCAGTACTTC	CASSSVGREQYF
TRBV6-6	TRBJ2-1	NA	TRBD2	TGTGCCAGCAAAACTAGCGGGAGGTTATATGAGCAGTTCTTC	CASKTSGRLYEQFF
TRBV5-1	TRBJ1-1	NA	TRBD1	TGCGCCAGCAGCGATAACAGGGGTATGGACACTGAAGCTTTCTTT	CASSDNRGMDTEAFF
TRBV28	TRBJ2-3	few	TRBD1	TGTGCCAGCAGTTTGGAACCCAGAGGGGGCTACACAGATACGCAGTATTTT	CASSLEPRGGYTDTQYF
TRBV5-1	TRBJ2-7	NA	TRBD1	TGCGCCAGCAGCTTAGGACAGGGGGAATTCTACGAGCAGTACTTC	CASSLGQGEFYEQYF
TRBV14	TRBJ1-2	once	NA	TGTGCCAGCAGCCAATTGGTCGGACATGGCTACACCTTC	CASSQLVGHGYTF
TRBV19	TRBJ1-2	NA	NA	TGTGCCAGTAGTCCCGGACAACCCTCCAGGGGCTATGGCTACACCTTC	CASSPGQPSRGYGYTF
TRBV5-1	TRBJ1-1	NA	NA	TGCGCCAGCAGCGAGGGAACAGGGCAGATTCGTGAAGCTTTCTTT	CASSEGTGQIREAFF
TRBV10-3	TRBJ2-3	medium-sized	TRBD2	TGTGCCATCAGTGAGACCAATATACTAGCGGGGGTGGCGCAGTATTTT	CAISETNILAGVAQYF